A selection of T cell receptor beta chains follows, all from one sample in a study of T-cell memory formation after mild COVID-19. MiXCR was run by TCRdb on the 5' RACE reads, yielding one entry per CDR3 protein. This table holds 220,000 or so distinct CDR3 sequences, around 8.8% found once. Sequencing was performed on PBMCs or a T cell subset sorted from them (not recorded which). The source is a man younger than 35 who had mild COVID-19 (a few samples of this study predate the infection). Cell type and time point are not known. Each CDR3 is given with its conserved first and last residue. D genes are given only for firm matches. The size field is filled for only some rows; it gives once, few, many or a size class.

d_gene	abundance	v_gene	j_gene	CDR3aa	CDR3nt
-	-	TRBV10-2	TRBJ1-2	CASSPVGLTYGYTF	TGCGCCAGCAGTCCCGTGGGTCTCACGTATGGCTACACCTTC
-	few	TRBV9	TRBJ2-5	CASSPGRRQETQYF	TGTGCCAGCAGCCCGGGACGACGACAAGAGACCCAGTACTTC
-	many	TRBV2	TRBJ2-1	CASRPGHLNNEQFF	TGTGCCAGCAGGCCGGGACACCTCAACAATGAGCAGTTCTTC
-	-	TRBV12-3/TRBV12-4	TRBJ1-5	CASSLGVGNQPQHF	TGTGCCAGCAGTTTAGGAGTGGGGAATCAGCCCCAGCATTTT
TRBD1	-	TRBV20-1	TRBJ1-5	CSASGGGAFDQPQHF	TGCAGTGCTAGCGGAGGGGGCGCGTTTGATCAGCCCCAGCATTTT
TRBD2	-	TRBV7-9	TRBJ2-1	CASSLGLAVYNEQFF	TGTGCCAGCAGCCTCGGACTAGCGGTATACAATGAGCAGTTCTTC
TRBD2	few	TRBV20-1	TRBJ2-1	CSSSRGGDNEQFF	TGCAGTTCTTCGCGGGGGGGTGACAATGAGCAGTTCTTC
TRBD1	many	TRBV6-5	TRBJ2-3	CASSFPTGGYVTQYF	TGTGCCAGCAGTTTTCCGACAGGGGGCTACGTTACGCAGTATTTT
TRBD1	-	TRBV9	TRBJ1-3	CASSALTGAGNTIYF	TGTGCCAGCAGCGCCCTAACAGGGGCTGGAAACACCATATATTTT
-	few	TRBV27	TRBJ1-4	CASSWGGGSNEKLFF	TGTGCCAGCAGTTGGGGGGGCGGCTCTAATGAAAAACTGTTTTTT
-	many	TRBV7-9	TRBJ1-1	CASSLMDSNTEAFF	TGTGCCAGCAGCTTAATGGACAGCAACACTGAAGCTTTCTTT
-	many	TRBV7-2	TRBJ2-3	CASSPPPGAGDTQYF	TGTGCCAGCAGCCCACCACCGGGGGCGGGGGATACGCAGTATTTT
TRBD2	many	TRBV20-1	TRBJ2-5	CSAFSGEETQYF	TGCAGTGCTTTTAGCGGGGAGGAGACCCAGTACTTC
-	-	TRBV3-1	TRBJ2-6	CASTRRGASGANVLTF	TGTGCCAGCACCCGAAGGGGGGCTTCGGGGGCCAACGTCCTGACTTTC